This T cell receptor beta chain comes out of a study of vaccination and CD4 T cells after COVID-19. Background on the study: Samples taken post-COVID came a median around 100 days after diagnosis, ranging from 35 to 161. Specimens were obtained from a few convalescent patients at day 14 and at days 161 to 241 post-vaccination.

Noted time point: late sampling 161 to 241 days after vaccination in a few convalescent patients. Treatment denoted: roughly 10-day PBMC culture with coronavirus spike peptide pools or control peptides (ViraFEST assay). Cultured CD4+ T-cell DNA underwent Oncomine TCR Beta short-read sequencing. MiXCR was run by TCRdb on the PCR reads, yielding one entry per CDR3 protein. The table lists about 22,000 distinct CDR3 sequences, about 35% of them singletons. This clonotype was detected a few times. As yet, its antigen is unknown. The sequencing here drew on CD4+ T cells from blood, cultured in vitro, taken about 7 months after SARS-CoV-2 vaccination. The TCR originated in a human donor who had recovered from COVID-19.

CDR3 nucleotides: TGTGCCAGCAGCCCCAAGGGACTAGCAGCCTACCAGCAGTTCTTC. Translation: CASSPKGLAAYQQFF. The chain uses TRBV7-9 and TRBJ2-1; TRBD2 matches 9 bases. V shed 5 bases and J 11 bases; nucleotides not matched to a gene: 13. The germline V gene has CDR1 SEHNR and CDR2 FQNEAQ (reference sequence). This CDR3 has 15 amino acids.